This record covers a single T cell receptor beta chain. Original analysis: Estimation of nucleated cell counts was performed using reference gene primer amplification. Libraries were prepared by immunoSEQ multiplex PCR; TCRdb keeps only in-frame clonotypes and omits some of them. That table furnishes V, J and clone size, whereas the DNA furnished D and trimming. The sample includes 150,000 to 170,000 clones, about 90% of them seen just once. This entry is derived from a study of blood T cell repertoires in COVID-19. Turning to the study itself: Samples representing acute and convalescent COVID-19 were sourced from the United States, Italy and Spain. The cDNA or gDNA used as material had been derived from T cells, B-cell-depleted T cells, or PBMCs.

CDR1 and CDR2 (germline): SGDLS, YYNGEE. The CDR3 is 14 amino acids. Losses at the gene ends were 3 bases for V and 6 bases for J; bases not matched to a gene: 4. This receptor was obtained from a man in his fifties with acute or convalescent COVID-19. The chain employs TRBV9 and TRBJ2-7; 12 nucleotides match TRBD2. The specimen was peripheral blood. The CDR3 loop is CASSALAGGGEQYF. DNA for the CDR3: TGTGCCAGCAGCGCCCTAGCGGGAGGGGGCGAGCAGTACTTC.